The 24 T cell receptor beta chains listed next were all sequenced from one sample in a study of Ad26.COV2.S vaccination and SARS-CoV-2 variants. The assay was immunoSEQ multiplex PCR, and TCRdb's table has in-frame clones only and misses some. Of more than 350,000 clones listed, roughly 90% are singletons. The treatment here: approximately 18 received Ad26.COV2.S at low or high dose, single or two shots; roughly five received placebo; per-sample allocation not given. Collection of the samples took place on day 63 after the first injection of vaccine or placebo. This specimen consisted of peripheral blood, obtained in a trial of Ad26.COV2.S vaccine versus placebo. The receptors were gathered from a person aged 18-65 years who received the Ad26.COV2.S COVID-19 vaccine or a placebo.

The CDR3 DNA reads TGCAGTGCTAGTCCTTTAAGGGAGTTTTTAGAGACCCAGTACTTC. Its translation: CSASPLREFLETQYF. V gene TRBV20-1 combines with J gene TRBJ2-5, with D tentatively TRBD2 (5 bases). The CDR3 covers 15 residues. Trimming took off 3 bases at V and 4 bases at J, with 18 bases between the two ends. Germline values: CDR1 DFQATT, CDR2 SNEGSKA (reference sequence).

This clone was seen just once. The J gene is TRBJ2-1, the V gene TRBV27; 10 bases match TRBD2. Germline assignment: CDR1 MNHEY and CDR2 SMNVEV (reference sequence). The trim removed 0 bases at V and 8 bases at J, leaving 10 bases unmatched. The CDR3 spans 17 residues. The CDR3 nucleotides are TGTGCCAGCAGTTTATCGACTCCAGCGGGAGGGGTTCATGAGCAGTTCTTC. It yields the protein CASSLSTPAGGVHEQFF.

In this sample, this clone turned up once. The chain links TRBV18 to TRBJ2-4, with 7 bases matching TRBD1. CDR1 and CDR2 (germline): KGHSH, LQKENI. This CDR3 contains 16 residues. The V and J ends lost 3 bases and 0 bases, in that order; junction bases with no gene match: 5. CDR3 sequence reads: CASSPSDRIAKNIQYF. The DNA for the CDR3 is TGTGCCAGCTCACCCTCGGACAGGATAGCCAAAAACATTCAGTACTTC.

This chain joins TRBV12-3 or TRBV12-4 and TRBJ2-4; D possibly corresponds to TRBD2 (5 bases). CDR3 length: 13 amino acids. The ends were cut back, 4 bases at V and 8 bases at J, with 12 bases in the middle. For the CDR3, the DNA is TGTGCCAGCAGTTGGGTTCGCGGGCACATTCAGTACTTC. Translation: CASSWVRGHIQYF.

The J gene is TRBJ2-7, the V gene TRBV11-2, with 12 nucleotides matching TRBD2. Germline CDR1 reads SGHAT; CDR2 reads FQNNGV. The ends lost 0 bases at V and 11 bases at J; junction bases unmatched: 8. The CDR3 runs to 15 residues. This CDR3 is CASSLDWASGREEYF. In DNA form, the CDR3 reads TGTGCCAGCAGCTTAGATTGGGCTAGCGGGAGGGAGGAGTACTTC. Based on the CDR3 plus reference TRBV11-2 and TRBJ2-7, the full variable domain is EAGVAQSPRYKIIEKRQSVAFWCNPISGHATLYWYQQILGQGPKLLIQFQNNGVVDDSQLPKDRFSAERLKGVDSTLKIQPAKLEDSAVYLCASSLDWASGREEYFGPGTRLTVT.

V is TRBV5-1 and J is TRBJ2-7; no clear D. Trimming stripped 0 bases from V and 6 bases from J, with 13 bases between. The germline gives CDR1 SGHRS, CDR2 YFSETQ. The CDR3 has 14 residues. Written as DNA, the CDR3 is TGCGCCAGCAGCTTGGAGACACTCCTAGGCGAGCAGTACTTC. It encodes CASSLETLLGEQYF. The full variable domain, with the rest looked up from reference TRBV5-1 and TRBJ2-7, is KAGVTQTPRYLIKTRGQQVTLSCSPISGHRSVSWYQQTPGQGLQFLFEYFSETQRNKGNFPGRFSGRQFSNSRSEMNVSTLELGDSALYLCASSLETLLGEQYFGPGTRLTVT.

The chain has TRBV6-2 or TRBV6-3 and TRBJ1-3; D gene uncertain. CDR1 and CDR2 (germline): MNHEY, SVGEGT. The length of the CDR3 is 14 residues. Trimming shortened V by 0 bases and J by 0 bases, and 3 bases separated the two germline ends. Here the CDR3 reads CASSYSSSGNTIYF. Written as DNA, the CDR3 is TGTGCCAGCAGTTACTCGAGCTCTGGAAACACCATATATTTT.

CDR3 nucleotides: TGTGCCAGCAGCTTCACTTTCACAGGGGGTCCGATGAACACTGAAGCTTTCTTT. Translating gives CASSFTFTGGPMNTEAFF. This chain uses TRBV6-2 or TRBV6-3 with TRBJ1-1; 8 bases align to TRBD1. The germline V gene has CDR1 MNHEY and CDR2 SVGEGT. J gave up 0 bases and V 6 bases, and 15 bases lay outside the gene matches. This CDR3 spans 18 amino acids.

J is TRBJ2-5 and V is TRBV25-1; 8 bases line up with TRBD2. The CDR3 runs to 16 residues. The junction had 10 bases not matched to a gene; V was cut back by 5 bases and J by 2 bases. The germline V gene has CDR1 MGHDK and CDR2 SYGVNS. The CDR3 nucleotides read TGTGCCAGCAGTCCCTGGGTAGCGGGAAGGCAAGAGACCCAGTACTTC. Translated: CASSPWVAGRQETQYF.

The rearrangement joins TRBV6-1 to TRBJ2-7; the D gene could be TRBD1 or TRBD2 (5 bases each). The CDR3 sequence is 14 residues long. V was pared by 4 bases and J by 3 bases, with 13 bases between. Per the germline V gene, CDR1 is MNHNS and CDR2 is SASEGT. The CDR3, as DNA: TGTGCCAGCAGTGGGGACGGACATTTCTACGAGCAGTACTTC. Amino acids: CASSGDGHFYEQYF.

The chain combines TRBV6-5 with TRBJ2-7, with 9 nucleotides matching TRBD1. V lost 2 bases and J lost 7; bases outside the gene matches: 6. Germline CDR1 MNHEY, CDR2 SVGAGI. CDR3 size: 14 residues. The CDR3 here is CASSYDRGGREQYF. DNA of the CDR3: TGTGCCAGCAGTTACGACAGGGGGGGTCGAGAGCAGTACTTC.

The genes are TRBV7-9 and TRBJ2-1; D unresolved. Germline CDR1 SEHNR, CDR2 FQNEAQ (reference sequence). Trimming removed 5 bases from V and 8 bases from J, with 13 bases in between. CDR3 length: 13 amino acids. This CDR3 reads CASSRLLDDEQFF. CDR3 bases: TGTGCCAGCAGCCGACTCCTAGACGATGAGCAGTTCTTC.

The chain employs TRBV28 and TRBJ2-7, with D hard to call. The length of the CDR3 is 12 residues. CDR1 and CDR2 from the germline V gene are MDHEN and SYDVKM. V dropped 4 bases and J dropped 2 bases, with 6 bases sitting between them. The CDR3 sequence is CASSSGPYEQYF. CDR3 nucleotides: TGTGCCAGCAGTTCTGGGCCCTACGAGCAGTACTTC.

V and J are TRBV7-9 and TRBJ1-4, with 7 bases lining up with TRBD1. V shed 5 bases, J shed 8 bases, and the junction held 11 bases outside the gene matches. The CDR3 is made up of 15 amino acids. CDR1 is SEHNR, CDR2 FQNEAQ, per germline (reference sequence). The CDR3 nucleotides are TGTGCCAGCAGCCCCCCCGGGACAGCCCAAGAAAAACTGTTTTTT. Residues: CASSPPGTAQEKLFF.

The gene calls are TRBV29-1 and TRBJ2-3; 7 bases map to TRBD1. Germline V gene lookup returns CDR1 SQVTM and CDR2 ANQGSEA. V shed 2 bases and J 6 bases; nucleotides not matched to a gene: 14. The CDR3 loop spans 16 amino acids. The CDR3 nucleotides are TGCAGCGTTGAACCAGACAGGGCAACCCTCGCCGATACGCAGTATTTT. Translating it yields CSVEPDRATLADTQYF.

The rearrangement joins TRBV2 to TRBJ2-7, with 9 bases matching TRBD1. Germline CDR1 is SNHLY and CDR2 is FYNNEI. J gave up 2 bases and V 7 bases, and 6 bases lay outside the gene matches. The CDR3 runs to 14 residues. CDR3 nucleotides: TGTGCCAGCAACCCGGGACAGGGTGCCTACGAGCAGTACTTC. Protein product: CASNPGQGAYEQYF.

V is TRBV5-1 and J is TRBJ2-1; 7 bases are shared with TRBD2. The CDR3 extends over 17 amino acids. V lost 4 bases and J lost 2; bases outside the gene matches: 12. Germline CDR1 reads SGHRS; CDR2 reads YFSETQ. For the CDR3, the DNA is TGCGCCAGCAGCCGAAACAAACTAGCGCCCCCCTACAATGAGCAGTTCTTC. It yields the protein CASSRNKLAPPYNEQFF. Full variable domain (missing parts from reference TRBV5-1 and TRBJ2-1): KAGVTQTPRYLIKTRGQQVTLSCSPISGHRSVSWYQQTPGQGLQFLFEYFSETQRNKGNFPGRFSGRQFSNSRSEMNVSTLELGDSALYLCASSRNKLAPPYNEQFFGPGTRLTVL.

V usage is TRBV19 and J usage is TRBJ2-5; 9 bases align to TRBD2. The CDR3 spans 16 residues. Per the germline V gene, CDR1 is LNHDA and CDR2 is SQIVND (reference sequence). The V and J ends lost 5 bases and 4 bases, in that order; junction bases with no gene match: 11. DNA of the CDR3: TGTGCCAGTAGTGTGATTAGCGGGAGTGTAGGAGAGACCCAGTACTTC. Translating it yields CASSVISGSVGETQYF.

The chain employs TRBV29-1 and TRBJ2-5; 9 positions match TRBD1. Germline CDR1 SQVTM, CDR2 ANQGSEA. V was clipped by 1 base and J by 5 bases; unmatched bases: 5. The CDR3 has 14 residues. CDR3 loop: CSVEGTGAEETQYF. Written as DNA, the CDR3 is TGCAGCGTTGAAGGGACAGGGGCAGAGGAGACCCAGTACTTC.

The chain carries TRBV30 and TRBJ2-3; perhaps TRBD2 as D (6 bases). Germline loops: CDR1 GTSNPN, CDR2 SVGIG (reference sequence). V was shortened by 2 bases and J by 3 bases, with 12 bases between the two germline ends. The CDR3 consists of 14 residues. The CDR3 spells CAWSFASGTDTQYF. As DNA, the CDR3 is TGTGCCTGGAGTTTCGCGAGCGGGACAGATACGCAGTATTTT. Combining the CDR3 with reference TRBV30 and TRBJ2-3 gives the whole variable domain SQTIHQWPATLVQPVGSPLSLECTVEGTSNPNLYWYRQAAGRGLQLLFYSVGIGQISSEVPQNLSASRPQDRQFILSSKKLLLSDSGFYLCAWSFASGTDTQYFGPGTRLTVL.

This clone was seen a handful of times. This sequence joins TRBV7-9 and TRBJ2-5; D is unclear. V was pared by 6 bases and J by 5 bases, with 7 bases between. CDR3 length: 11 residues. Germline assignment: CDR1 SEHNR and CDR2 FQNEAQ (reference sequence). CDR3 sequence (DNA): TGTGCCAGCAGTCAAGCGGAGACCCAGTACTTC. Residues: CASSQAETQYF.

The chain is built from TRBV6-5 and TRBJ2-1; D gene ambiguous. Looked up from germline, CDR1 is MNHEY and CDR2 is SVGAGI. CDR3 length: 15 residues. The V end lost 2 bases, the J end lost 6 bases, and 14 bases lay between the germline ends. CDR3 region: CASSYGVQGLNEQFF. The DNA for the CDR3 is TGTGCCAGCAGTTACGGGGTGCAAGGCCTCAATGAGCAGTTCTTC.

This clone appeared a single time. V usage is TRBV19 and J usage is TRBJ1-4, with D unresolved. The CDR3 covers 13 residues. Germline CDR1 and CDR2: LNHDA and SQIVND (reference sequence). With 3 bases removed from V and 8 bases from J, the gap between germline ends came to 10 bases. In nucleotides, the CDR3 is TGTGCCAGTAGTATGCCGGGCGGGGAAAAACTGTTTTTT. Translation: CASSMPGGEKLFF.

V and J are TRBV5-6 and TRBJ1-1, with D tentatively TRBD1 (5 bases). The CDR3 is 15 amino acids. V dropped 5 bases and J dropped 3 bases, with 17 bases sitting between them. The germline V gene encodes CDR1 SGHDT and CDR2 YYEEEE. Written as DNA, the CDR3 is TGTGCCAGCAGGGGGCGGGTTCCGGGATACACTGAAGCTTTCTTT. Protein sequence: CASRGRVPGYTEAFF.